The rows below give T cell receptor beta chains drawn from one sample of a study of CD8+ T cells in alopecia areata. Profiled with immunoSEQ multiplex PCR; TCRdb holds only in-frame clones, not every one. Altogether about 190,000 clones are present, around three fifths being singletons, with the ten largest covering 4% to 4.5%. Sequenced material: CD4+ T cells sorted from blood, taken at week 4, from a patient treated with tofacitinib. The receptors here all came from a human donor with alopecia areata. Both conserved end residues are part of each CDR3. A D gene is named only where the DNA matches it firmly. Rows give clone size only sometimes, using once, few, many, or a class for an expanded clone.

TRBD1	TRBV7-2	15	.	TRBJ2-3	CASSLSGTAGDTQYF	TGTGCCAGCAGCTTATCCGGGACAGCAGGGGATACGCAGTATTTT
TRBD1	TRBV18	15	.	TRBJ2-7	CASSLQGAALDEQYF	TGTGCCAGCTCACTCCAGGGGGCCGCCCTCGACGAGCAGTACTTC
.	TRBV10-3	16	.	TRBJ1-4	CAISEPPGTTNEKLFF	TGTGCCATCAGTGAACCTCCCGGGACAACTAATGAAAAACTGTTTTTT
TRBD1	TRBV4-1	15	.	TRBJ1-5	CASSQQQGGNQPQHF	TGCGCCAGCAGCCAACAACAGGGGGGAAATCAGCCCCAGCATTTT
TRBD1	TRBV5-1	17	few	TRBJ1-6	CASSLEGGGAYNSPLHF	TGCGCCAGCAGCTTGGAAGGAGGGGGCGCCTATAATTCACCCCTCCACTTT
.	TRBV2	12	few	TRBJ1-2	CASSLLNYGYTF	TGTGCCAGCAGCTTACTTAACTATGGCTACACCTTC
TRBD1	TRBV6-5	13	once	TRBJ1-5	CASRTGHNQPQHF	TGTGCCAGCAGGACAGGGCACAATCAGCCCCAGCATTTT
.	TRBV15	16	few	TRBJ1-2	CATSSQFFGGNYGYTF	TGTGCCACCAGCAGTCAGTTTTTCGGAGGGAACTATGGCTACACCTTC
.	TRBV29-1	13	.	TRBJ2-1	CSAEGAGSNEQFF	TGCAGCGCCGAAGGGGCAGGGTCCAATGAGCAGTTCTTC
.	TRBV7-2	13	.	TRBJ2-3	CASSLGTGGTQYF	TGTGCCAGCAGCTTAGGAACGGGGGGCACGCAGTATTTT
.	TRBV7-9	16	.	TRBJ1-4	CASSPYAGTRPQKLFF	TGTGCCAGCAGCCCTTACGCCGGGACGCGGCCACAAAAACTGTTTTTT
.	TRBV10-3	11	.	TRBJ2-1	CAISEQNEQFF	TGTGCCATCAGTGAACAGAATGAGCAGTTCTTC
.	TRBV21-1	18	.	TRBJ2-3	CASRKRYRLAVFTDTQYF	TGTGCCAGCAGAAAACGGTATCGGCTAGCAGTCTTCACAGATACGCAGTATTTT
.	TRBV7-9	12	few	TRBJ2-7	CASSLSSYEQYF	TGTGCCAGCAGCTTAAGCTCCTACGAGCAGTACTTC
TRBD1	TRBV5-6	16	.	TRBJ1-1	CASSLPGQGKNTEAFF	TGTGCCAGCAGCTTACCCGGACAGGGAAAGAACACTGAAGCTTTCTTT
TRBD2	TRBV29-1	13	.	TRBJ2-3	CSALAGGTDTQYF	TGCAGCGCGCTAGCGGGGGGAACAGATACGCAGTATTTT
TRBD1	TRBV30	14	few	TRBJ2-7	CAWRGTGRSYEQYF	TGTGCCTGGAGGGGGACAGGGAGGTCCTACGAGCAGTACTTC
.	TRBV6-5	14	.	TRBJ2-7	CASSKGVSSYEQYF	TGTGCCAGCAGTAAGGGGGTATCCTCCTACGAGCAGTACTTC
.	TRBV7-9	12	.	TRBJ1-1	CASSLALGEAFF	TGTGCCAGCAGCTTAGCGCTCGGTGAAGCTTTCTTT
.	TRBV30	13	.	TRBJ1-1	CAWRKVGGTEAFF	TGTGCCTGGAGGAAAGTAGGGGGGACTGAAGCTTTCTTT
.	TRBV27	15	.	TRBJ2-7	CASSLSPGAHYEQYF	TGTGCCAGCAGTTTATCCCCGGGGGCCCACTACGAGCAGTACTTC
TRBD1	TRBV7-2	16	.	TRBJ1-6	CASSPPGQARRSPLHF	TGTGCCAGCAGCCCGCCCGGACAGGCGAGGCGGTCACCCCTCCACTTT
.	TRBV5-1	13	.	TRBJ2-1	CASSRDGTNEQFF	TGCGCCAGCTCCCGTGACGGGACTAATGAGCAGTTCTTC
.	TRBV11-2	13	.	TRBJ2-5	CASSLDFWETQYF	TGTGCCAGCAGCTTAGATTTTTGGGAGACCCAGTACTTC
TRBD1	TRBV7-8	13	few	TRBJ1-2	CASSQGQAYGYTF	TGTGCCAGCAGCCAGGGACAGGCCTATGGCTACACCTTC
.	TRBV7-3	15	.	TRBJ2-5	CASSLSAAIQETQYF	TGTGCCAGCAGCTTATCAGCAGCCATCCAAGAGACCCAGTACTTC
TRBD1	TRBV19	16	few	TRBJ1-5	CASSAPGQGFNQPQHF	TGTGCCAGTAGTGCTCCGGGACAGGGGTTCAATCAGCCCCAGCATTTT
.	TRBV6-5	14	few	TRBJ1-2	CASSRPGQSNGYTF	TGTGCCAGCAGTCGGCCCGGGCAGTCGAATGGCTACACCTTC
TRBD1	TRBV5-6	16	few	TRBJ1-1	CASSQQGLLVNTEAFF	TGTGCCAGCAGTCAACAGGGGCTCCTGGTGAACACTGAAGCTTTCTTT
TRBD2	TRBV4-3	16	.	TRBJ2-1	CASSQDRLAGGNEQFF	TGCGCCAGCAGCCAAGATCGACTAGCGGGGGGGAATGAGCAGTTCTTC
.	TRBV5-1	14	few	TRBJ2-1	CASSLQGRQSEAFF	TGCGCCAGCAGCTTGCAGGGCAGGCAATCCGAGGCGTTCTTC
.	TRBV18	13	.	TRBJ1-5	CASSPGSNQPQHF	TGTGCCAGCTCACCCGGGAGCAATCAGCCCCAGCATTTT
TRBD1	TRBV10-3	16	few	TRBJ1-2	CAISEWETGKNGGYTF	TGTGCCATCAGTGAGTGGGAGACAGGGAAGAATGGTGGCTACACCTTC
.	TRBV2	15	.	TRBJ1-2	CASSDPRGSNYGYTF	TGTGCCAGCAGTGATCCCAGGGGCTCTAACTATGGCTACACCTTC
.	TRBV9	17	.	TRBJ2-1	CASSVVSNGRGRNEQFF	TGTGCCAGCAGCGTAGTGAGCAACGGTAGGGGTCGCAATGAGCAGTTCTTC
.	TRBV30	13	few	TRBJ1-5	CAWSVLGDQPQHF	TGTGCCTGGAGTGTATTGGGAGATCAGCCCCAGCATTTT
.	TRBV7-2	15	.	TRBJ2-7	CASSLMGVGSYEQYF	TGTGCCAGCAGCTTAATGGGGGTAGGCTCCTACGAGCAGTACTTC
.	TRBV27	15	.	TRBJ1-2	CASSGGGRIRNGYTF	TGTGCCAGCAGTGGAGGGGGGCGCATCAGGAATGGCTACACCTTC
TRBD2	TRBV7-2	16	.	TRBJ2-1	CASSLGVPSGGYEQFF	TGTGCCAGCAGCTTAGGTGTCCCTAGCGGGGGCTATGAGCAGTTCTTC
.	TRBV6-5	13	few	TRBJ2-5	CASGGFGQETQYF	TGTGCCAGCGGAGGATTTGGCCAAGAGACCCAGTACTTC
.	TRBV10-3	13	.	TRBJ1-4	CAIGRDDNEKLFF	TGTGCCATCGGGAGGGACGATAATGAAAAACTGTTTTTT
.	TRBV27	15	.	TRBJ2-6	CASSSSRLGANVLTF	.
.	TRBV4-1	14	.	TRBJ2-7	CASSQDFLALEQYF	TGCGCCAGCAGCCAAGATTTTCTAGCGCTCGAGCAGTACTTC
.	TRBV7-2	12	.	TRBJ2-7	CASSLGPTLGYF	TGTGCCAGCAGCTTGGGACCCACGTTGGGGTACTTC
.	TRBV6-1	15	.	TRBJ2-3	CASRLTQEPTDTQYF	TGTGCCAGCAGGTTAACACAGGAGCCCACAGATACGCAGTATTTT
.	TRBV5-1	15	few	TRBJ2-1	CASSLGTYSYNEQFF	TGCGCCAGCAGCTTGGGGACTTACTCCTACAATGAGCAGTTCTTC